One sample yielded the 5 T cell receptor beta chains listed below, sequenced in a study of shared clonotypes between healthy human individuals. Profiling relied on immunoSEQ multiplex PCR, and the TCRdb table lists in-frame clones only, not all of them. The sample consists of about 1.1 million clones, 60% to 85% of them appearing once. The specimen sequenced was memory CD4+ T cells from PBMCs. Specified subset: CD45RA-negative fraction. Receptors originate from a man between 18 and 35 years old in good health. Some clones in this sample may be carry-over from other donors' samples.

This clone appeared a single time. The sample has other DNA sequences that encode this CDR3 too. The chain employs TRBV25-1 and TRBJ1-1; D remains unclear. V dropped 1 base and J dropped 0 bases, with 9 bases sitting between them. The CDR3 runs 15 residues. Per the germline V gene, CDR1 is MGHDK and CDR2 is SYGVNS. CDR3 sequence (DNA): TGTGCCAGCAGTGAATTAGGACGGATGAACACTGAAGCTTTCTTT. Translation: CASSELGRMNTEAFF.

This sequence joins TRBV5-1 and TRBJ2-5; 8 bases are a match to TRBD2. The J segment lost 5 bases and the V segment lost 4 bases, leaving 13 bases of the junction unmatched. This CDR3 contains 16 residues. Germline assignment: CDR1 SGHRS and CDR2 YFSETQ. The CDR3 protein is CASSRASGSVLETQYF. The CDR3 DNA follows: TGCGCCAGCAGCCGGGCGAGCGGGAGTGTGTTGGAGACCCAGTACTTC.

The chain combines TRBV6-6 with TRBJ2-2; D gene unclear. There are 11 residues in the CDR3. V was clipped by 8 bases and J by 6 bases, with 7 bases between them. Germline values: CDR1 MNHNY, CDR2 SVGAGI (reference sequence). CDR3 amino acids: CASGTAGELFF. The CDR3 bases are TGTGCCAGCGGCACAGCCGGGGAGCTGTTTTTT.

This clone has only a few counts. This rearrangement joins TRBV30 to TRBJ1-5; D gene ambiguous. The germline gives CDR1 GTSNPN, CDR2 SVGIG (reference sequence). This CDR3 has 14 residues. Trimming took 4 bases from V and 5 from J, leaving 15 bases between them. The CDR3 is CAWKKQPGDQPQHF. The CDR3 DNA reads as TGTGCCTGGAAAAAACAGCCCGGGGATCAGCCCCAGCATTTT.

The chain is built from TRBV6-5 and TRBJ1-1; 8 bases are shared with TRBD1. The CDR3 spans 15 residues. The germline V gene has CDR1 MNHEY and CDR2 SVGAGI. V trimming: 2 bases; J trimming: 0 bases; junction bases outside the gene matches: 2. The CDR3 DNA follows: TGTGCCAGCAGTTACACGGGACAGGTGAACACTGAAGCTTTCTTT. It encodes CASSYTGQVNTEAFF.